The 17 T cell receptor beta chains below all came from one sample that was sequenced in a study of blood T cell repertoires in COVID-19. Repertoires were generated with immunoSEQ multiplex PCR, while TCRdb's copy carries only in-frame clones and drops some. Of over 200,000 clones in the sample, 90% were seen once. Sequences were obtained from peripheral blood. These receptors originate from a man aged 25 to 45 with COVID-19, enrolled during active disease.

The genes are TRBV7-2 and TRBJ2-3, with 15 bases aligning to TRBD2. This CDR3 has 17 amino acids. After removal of 5 bases from V and 6 bases from J, the junction contained 9 bases not matched to a gene. CDR1 is SGHTA, CDR2 FQGNSA, per germline. In DNA form, the CDR3 reads TGTGCCAGCAGCCAAGGACTAGCGGGGGGGCTGGGGGATACGCAGTATTTT. As protein: CASSQGLAGGLGDTQYF.

This chain joins TRBV27 and TRBJ1-1; 7 bases agree with TRBD1. Germline V gives CDR1 MNHEY, CDR2 SMNVEV (reference sequence). J gave up 11 bases and V 0 bases, and 6 bases lay outside the gene matches. This CDR3 comprises 13 residues. The CDR3, as DNA: TGTGCCAGCAGTTTATCGAGGGACAGTAGGGCTTTCTTT. This translates into CASSLSRDSRAFF.

This chain uses TRBV4-3 with TRBJ1-3; 8 nucleotides match TRBD1. CDR1 is LGHNA, CDR2 YSLEER, per germline. The CDR3 runs 16 residues. V shed 1 base and J 4 bases; nucleotides not matched to a gene: 6. The CDR3: CASSQALGDRGNTIYF. CDR3 nucleotide sequence: TGCGCCAGCAGCCAAGCCCTCGGGGACAGGGGAAACACCATATATTTT.

The rearrangement links TRBV7-2 to TRBJ1-3; D unresolved. In germline, CDR1 is SGHTA, CDR2 FQGNSA. The ends were cut back, 5 bases at V and 2 bases at J, with 10 bases in the middle. This CDR3 region has 14 residues. The CDR3 reads CASSPTWAGNTIYF. In nucleotides, the CDR3 is TGTGCCAGCAGCCCGACATGGGCTGGAAACACCATATATTTT.

The rearrangement uses TRBV4-1 and TRBJ2-1, with TRBD2 as a possible D gene (5 bases). Trimming pared 2 bases from V and 6 bases from J, leaving 20 bases between. In germline, CDR1 is MGHRA, CDR2 YSYEKL. The CDR3 extends over 17 amino acids. Here the CDR3 reads CASSQSPIEGPINEQFF. CDR3 coding DNA: TGCGCCAGCAGCCAAAGTCCCATAGAGGGCCCTATCAATGAGCAGTTCTTC.

The chain links TRBV15 to TRBJ1-6; tentative D call: TRBD1 (5 bases). The CDR3 spans 16 residues. Between the trimmed V and J ends, which lost 0 bases and 6 bases, there was a span of 12 bases. In germline, CDR1 is LNHNV, CDR2 YYDKDF (reference sequence). The CDR3 sequence is CATSRDVGVPNSPLHF. The CDR3, as DNA: TGTGCCACCAGCAGAGATGTAGGGGTCCCTAATTCACCCCTCCACTTT.

This clone was picked up one time. This rearrangement joins TRBV2 to TRBJ1-4; TRBD1 matches at 7 bases. Per the germline V gene, CDR1 is SNHLY and CDR2 is FYNNEI. This CDR3 comprises 13 residues. V was clipped by 3 bases and J by 8 bases; unmatched bases: 3. In nucleotides, the CDR3 is TGTGCCAGCAGTGACAGGGGGAGGGAAAAACTGTTTTTT. It translates to CASSDRGREKLFF.

The CDR3 protein is CASSLRASTDTQYF. CDR3 DNA: TGCGCCAGCAGCTTGCGAGCTAGCACAGATACGCAGTATTTT. This chain links TRBV5-1 with TRBJ2-3; no definite D call. The ends were cut back, 1 base at V and 0 bases at J, with 6 bases in the middle. Germline CDR1 reads SGHRS; CDR2 reads YFSETQ. The CDR3 consists of 14 residues.

J is TRBJ1-6 and V is TRBV6-6; TRBD1 matches at 7 bases. This CDR3 has 16 amino acids. Germline V gene data show CDR1 as MNHNY and CDR2 as SVGAGI (reference sequence). With 0 bases clipped from V and 9 bases from J, the junction kept 8 bases outside the gene matches. The CDR3 here is CASSYSYRGVGSPLHF. The CDR3 coding sequence is TGTGCCAGCAGTTACTCCTACAGGGGAGTAGGTTCACCCCTCCACTTT.

The gene calls are TRBV13 and TRBJ1-4, with D possibly TRBD1 on 6 matching bases. Trimming left V 4 bases short and J 3 bases short, with 12 bases between. The germline V gene has CDR1 PRHDT and CDR2 FYEKMQ (reference sequence). CDR3 size: 15 residues. The CDR3 sequence is CASSYRTVANEKLFF. The CDR3, as DNA: TGTGCCAGCAGCTACAGGACAGTGGCTAATGAAAAACTGTTTTTT.

The chain employs TRBV7-2 and TRBJ1-4, with TRBD1 matching 8 bases. CDR3 length: 15 amino acids. Trimming cost V 5 bases and J 4 bases; bases outside gene matches: 6. Germline assignment: CDR1 SGHTA and CDR2 FQGNSA. The CDR3: CASSPPGQDNEKLFF. For the CDR3, the DNA is TGTGCCAGCAGCCCTCCGGGACAGGATAATGAAAAACTGTTTTTT.

The V gene is TRBV27, the J gene TRBJ2-1, with D unresolved. Germline V gene lookup returns CDR1 MNHEY and CDR2 SMNVEV (reference sequence). The ends were cut back, 3 bases at V and 5 bases at J, with 8 bases in the middle. This CDR3 comprises 13 residues. The CDR3 sequence: CASSFGLNNEQFF. The CDR3 DNA is TGTGCCAGCAGTTTTGGGCTAAACAATGAGCAGTTCTTC.

The V and J genes are TRBV10-3 and TRBJ1-5; D is ambiguous. The CDR3 sequence is 16 residues long. Germline loops: CDR1 ENHRY, CDR2 SYGVKD. Trimming cost V 3 bases and J 4 bases, with 16 bases left between them. The CDR3 protein is CAISDLPLPGNQPQHF. In DNA, the CDR3 is TGTGCCATCAGTGACCTACCTCTCCCGGGAAATCAGCCCCAGCATTTT.

In DNA, the CDR3 is TGTGCCAGCAGCCCCGGGGGACTAGCGGGATACTTAAACAATGAGCAGTTCTTC. Amino acids: CASSPGGLAGYLNNEQFF. The chain uses TRBV9 and TRBJ2-1; 13 bases align to TRBD2. Trimming cost V 4 bases and J 5 bases; bases outside gene matches: 12. The germline CDR1 and CDR2 sequences are SGDLS and YYNGEE. The CDR3 runs 18 residues.

This chain links TRBV7-3 with TRBJ2-3; D not certain. The V end lost 5 bases, the J end lost 3 bases, and 18 bases lay between the germline ends. Germline CDR1 is SGHTA and CDR2 is FQGTGA. This CDR3 has 16 residues. CDR3 DNA: TGTGCCAGCAGCACAACCCCAGGAAGTGGGACAGATACGCAGTATTTT. This codes for CASSTTPGSGTDTQYF.

This rearrangement joins TRBV5-5 to TRBJ1-2; no clear D. Germline V gene sequence: CDR1 SGHKS, CDR2 YYEKEE (reference sequence). V was cut by 0 bases and J by 6 bases, with 12 bases left in between. The CDR3 is 14 residues long. The CDR3 sequence: CASSLAWANNGYTF. The CDR3 coding sequence is TGTGCCAGCAGCTTGGCCTGGGCGAATAATGGCTACACCTTC.

V is TRBV15 and J is TRBJ1-6; no clear D. V lost 6 bases to trimming and J lost 15 bases, with 15 bases between them. Germline V gives CDR1 LNHNV, CDR2 YYDKDF (reference sequence). This CDR3 has 12 residues. Here the CDR3 reads CATSRVGEDLHF. CDR3 DNA: TGTGCCACCAGTAGGGTCGGGGAGGACCTCCACTTT. The variable domain in full, completed from reference TRBV15 and TRBJ1-6, reads DAMVIQNPRYQVTQFGKPVTLSCSQTLNHNVMYWYQQKSSQAPKLLFHYYDKDFNNEADTPDNFQSRRPNTSFCFLDIRSPGLGDTAMYLCATSRVGEDLHFGNGTRLTVT.